Sequencing of this T cell receptor beta chain was carried out in a study of T-cell reconstitution after alpha-beta-depleted transplantation in children. Unique molecular identifiers were incorporated into the prepared TCRbeta library. TCRdb re-called the PCR reads through MiXCR, storing one row per CDR3 protein. The table has about 150,000 distinct CDR3 sequences, 8.5% to 10% seen once. This clonotype was counted at least ten times. The CDR3 loop spans 15 amino acids. In germline, CDR1 is SGHKS, CDR2 YYEKEE (reference sequence). The V and J ends lost 0 bases and 2 bases respectively, with 8 bases between them.

The V gene is TRBV5-5, the J gene TRBJ1-4; the D gene is possibly TRBD1 (5 bases). This clonotype originated in a female patient between 2 and 15 years old who had a stem cell transplant for congenital amegakaryocytic thrombocytopenia, so the T cells may come from the graft donor. This specimen consisted of PBMCs, mostly from graft donor cells, obtained 180 days after TCRalphabeta/CD19-depleted stem cell transplant. The CDR3 DNA reads as TGTGCCAGCAGCTTGGTGGGGGGGACTAATGAAAAACTGTTTTTT. Its translation is CASSLVGGTNEKLFF.